The 5 T cell receptor beta chains given below trace back to one sample, sequenced in a study of breast tumors, draining lymph nodes, adjacent tissues (dated by TCRdb to 2016 to 2018). The protocol used for the library was multiplex PCR. Sequencing took place on an Illumina HiSeq 2000. TCRdb reprocessing: public reads trimmed at Q25 with fastp, clones called with MiXCR, in-frame beta chains kept. Duplicate CDR3 protein sequences are folded into a single record with the most common DNA and genes. This sample gives about 230,000 distinct CDR3 sequences in total; 32% of them show up just once. The biggest ten clones account for 1.1% to 1.5% of the sample. The lymph node samples were taken from the axillary draining lymph nodes of breast cancer patients. The sequenced material came from axillary lymph node tissue. The receptor source for this set is a female donor with breast cancer. Some clones in this sample may be carry-over from other donors' samples.

Ten or more counts support this clonotype. The rearrangement links TRBV20-1 to TRBJ2-5; 8 bases agree with TRBD2. The CDR3 contains 15 residues. Germline CDR1 is DFQATT and CDR2 is SNEGSKA (reference sequence). J gave up 2 bases and V 0 bases, and 5 bases lay outside the gene matches. The CDR3 region is CSARDLTSGQETQYF. The DNA for the CDR3 is TGCAGTGCTAGAGACCTTACTAGCGGACAAGAGACCCAGTACTTC.

This clonotype was seen a few times. J is TRBJ2-1 and V is TRBV11-3, with D hard to call. Per the germline V gene, CDR1 is SGHNT and CDR2 is YENEEA. This CDR3 contains 12 residues. V lost 5 bases and J lost 6, with 8 bases in between. Written as DNA, the CDR3 is TGTGCCAGCAGCCATCTAGGCAATGAGCAGTTCTTC. Translating gives CASSHLGNEQFF.

In the case of this clonotype: A clone one base away is much larger, so this may be a read error. The chain carries TRBV20-1 and TRBJ2-1; possible D gene TRBD2, 5 bases. The V gene lost 4 bases and the J gene lost 6 bases, with 22 bases spanning the gap. The V gene's germline CDR1 is DFQATT and CDR2 SNEGSKA (reference sequence). CDR3 length: 16 residues. CDR3 in DNA: TGCAGTGCTATACCCGTGAGCGGAGTACCGACCAATGAGCAGTTCTTC. This gives the protein CSAIPVSGVPTNEQFF.

This sequence joins TRBV18 and TRBJ1-4; maybe TRBD1 (6 bases). The V and J ends lost 4 bases and 5 bases respectively, with 14 bases between them. Germline values: CDR1 KGHSH, CDR2 LQKENI. This CDR3 region has 15 residues. CDR3 in amino acids: CASSLSTGRNEKLFF. In DNA, the CDR3 is TGTGCCAGCTCACTGTCGACAGGTCGGAATGAAAAACTGTTTTTT.

This clonotype was seen ten or more times. The rearrangement uses TRBV7-8 and TRBJ2-7, with 8 bases that match TRBD1. V dropped 5 bases and J dropped 2; count of bases not matched to a gene: 8. The length of the CDR3 is 15 residues. Germline loops: CDR1 SGHVS, CDR2 FQNEAQ. CDR3 bases: TGTGCCAGCAGCGAGAGGACAGGGCGGCCCTACGAGCAGTACTTC. Its translation is CASSERTGRPYEQYF.